There are a few counts of the clone carrying this T cell receptor (beta chain). Its antigen is not identified. The data were taken from a study of T cell repertoires in cytomegalovirus infection. Study summary: Public TCR beta signatures provided an indication of both CMV infection and a matching HLA type.

Each CDR3 protein is one row after TCRdb ran MiXCR on the reads. In the table there are 450,000 to 600,000 distinct CDR3 sequences, under 45% of which are singletons. Study results and limitations: The ex vivo response showed dominance by HLA-C-restricted CMV-specific TCR beta clonotypes.

The germline V gene has CDR1 SGHTA and CDR2 FQGNSA. J gave up 1 base and V 7 bases, and 11 bases lay outside the gene matches. The CDR3 is made up of 16 amino acids. V usage is TRBV7-2 and J usage is TRBJ2-7; TRBD2 matches 9 bases. The clonotype comes from a human donor in good health (CMV status not recorded). Some clones in this sample may be carry-over from other donors' samples. The sequencing here drew on cultured PBMCs, taken from culture after CMV antigen stimulation. DNA of the CDR3: TGTGCCAGCAACTCGGATGCGGGGGGGCCATCCTACGAGCAGTACTTC. This gives the protein CASNSDAGGPSYEQYF.